This TCR beta chain was captured by sequencing in a study of blood T cell repertoires in COVID-19. Using immunoSEQ multiplex PCR, the repertoire was profiled, and TCRdb retains in-frame clones only, with some absent. The sample lists about 180,000 clones, 70% to 90% seen once, with approximately 2% in the top ten. CDR1 LNHDA and CDR2 SQIVND come from the germline V gene (reference sequence). V was clipped by 7 bases and J by 1 base; unmatched bases: 5. This CDR3 region has 14 residues. The chain carries TRBV19 and TRBJ1-1; 8 bases line up with TRBD1. Sequencing was performed on peripheral blood. This receptor was identified in a young man who had recovered from COVID-19. This CDR3 reads CASTADRGNTEAFF. DNA for the CDR3: TGTGCCAGTACCGCTGACAGGGGGAACACTGAAGCTTTCTTT.